This entry features one TCR beta chain sequence. The data were taken from a study of blood T cell repertoires in COVID-19. Study in general: Researchers got acute and convalescent COVID-19 samples from the United States, Italy and Spain.

Per the authors' pipeline: Scientists estimated how many nucleated cells there were by amplifying reference gene primers. Profiled with immunoSEQ multiplex PCR; TCRdb holds only in-frame clones, not every one. V, J and clone size derive from that table, while D and trimming were established from the DNA sequence. The sample consists of more than 120,000 clones, about nine tenths of them appearing once. The germline gives CDR1 SGHDT, CDR2 YYEEEE. The V end was cut by 3 bases, the J end by 4 bases, with 11 bases between. The CDR3 totals 14 residues. Sequencing used peripheral blood. This TCR derives from a woman aged 45-59 years with acute or convalescent COVID-19. V and J are TRBV5-6 and TRBJ1-5; a weak D match, TRBD1 (6 bases). The CDR3 is CASSSVTGNQPQHF. The DNA of the CDR3 is TGTGCCAGCAGCTCAGTTACAGGGAATCAGCCCCAGCATTTT.